The 24 T cell receptor beta chains reported below all come from one sample, sequenced in a study of control samples from healthy donors and cancer patients. Libraries were prepared by immunoSEQ multiplex PCR; TCRdb keeps only in-frame clonotypes and omits some of them. Among about 84,000 clones listed, around 80% were seen once. The sequencing sample was made of PBMCs. These receptors all stem from a man aged 60 to 75 with head and neck cancer.

This sequence joins TRBV18 and TRBJ2-7; unclear D gene. The germline V gene has CDR1 KGHSH and CDR2 LQKENI. The CDR3 is made up of 15 amino acids. V gave up 0 bases and J gave up 7 bases, with 16 bases separating them. The DNA for the CDR3 is TGTGCCAGCTCACCACCGTACAGTTCTTCCAGTGAGCAGTACTTC. It is translated as CASSPPYSSSSEQYF. The variable domain in full, with the rest retrieved from reference TRBV18 and TRBJ2-7, is NAGVMQNPRHLVRRRGQEARLRCSPMKGHSHVYWYRQLPEEGLKFMVYLQKENIIDESGMPKERFSAEFPKEGPSILRIQQVVRGDSAAYFCASSPPYSSSSEQYFGPGTRLTVT.

This rearrangement joins TRBV7-9 to TRBJ2-5; D is undetermined. Germline lookup yields CDR1 SEHNR and CDR2 FQNEAQ (reference sequence). The V gene lost 6 bases and the J gene lost 0 bases, with 23 bases spanning the gap. This CDR3 is 18 amino acids long. In DNA, the CDR3 is TGTGCCAGCAGGTCCGCCGGGTCTAAGTCCCCGTACCAAGAGACCCAGTACTTC. Translation: CASRSAGSKSPYQETQYF.

The CDR3 DNA is TGTGCCGCCGGGGGGGACAGGGGCGCCTACGAGCAGTACTTC. This sequence encodes CAAGGDRGAYEQYF. The chain is built from TRBV2 and TRBJ2-7; 10 bases agree with TRBD1. CDR1 is SNHLY, CDR2 FYNNEI, per germline. The CDR3 covers 14 residues. V dropped 11 bases and J dropped 2; count of bases not matched to a gene: 9.

This clone was counted once. The junction and the germline gene differ at one end; a read error may be behind it. This chain uses TRBV3-1 (or the pseudogene TRBV3-2) with TRBJ2-7; tentatively, D is TRBD1 (6 bases). Germline loops: CDR1 LGHDT, CDR2 YNNKEL (reference sequence). This CDR3 has 14 residues. CDR3 DNA: TGTGCCAGCAGTCAAGTTACAGGGTTCTACGAGCAGTACTTC. Translated: CASSQVTGFYEQYF.

The J gene is TRBJ2-2, the V gene TRBV4-2; 12 bases fit TRBD2. CDR3 length: 16 residues. The V gene's germline CDR1 is LGHNA and CDR2 YNFKEQ. The V and J ends lost 4 bases and 4 bases, in that order; junction bases with no gene match: 4. The CDR3 loop reads CASSRSSGRATGELFF. Written as DNA, the CDR3 is TGTGCCAGCAGCCGATCTAGCGGGAGGGCCACCGGGGAGCTGTTTTTT.

In its sample, this clone was seen once. The J gene is TRBJ1-3, the V gene TRBV11-1; D ambiguous. The CDR3 extends over 14 amino acids. Germline CDR1 SGHAT, CDR2 FQDESV (reference sequence). V was clipped by 4 bases and J by 0 bases, with 7 bases between them. CDR3 loop: CASSSQASGNTIYF. CDR3 bases: TGTGCCAGCAGCTCCCAGGCCTCTGGAAACACCATATATTTT.

This chain uses TRBV6-5 with TRBJ2-3, with D tentatively TRBD2 (5 bases). Germline CDR1 MNHEY, CDR2 SVGAGI. The V end lost 8 bases, the J end lost 1 base, and 13 bases lay between the germline ends. CDR3 length: 14 amino acids. CDR3 residues: CASRTSSGTDTQYF. The CDR3 coding sequence is TGTGCCAGCCGAACTAGTTCCGGCACAGATACGCAGTATTTT.

The rearrangement uses TRBV7-9 and TRBJ1-1; no clear D gene. The CDR3 is 15 residues long. In germline, CDR1 is SEHNR, CDR2 FQNEAQ (reference sequence). V was clipped by 4 bases and J by 3 bases, with 15 bases between them. CDR3 protein: CASSSRGSLDTEAFF. Written as DNA, the CDR3 is TGTGCCAGCAGCTCAAGAGGGAGCCTTGACACTGAAGCTTTCTTT. The full variable domain, rest sourced from reference TRBV7-9 and TRBJ1-1, is DTGVSQNPRHKITKRGQNVTFRCDPISEHNRLYWYRQTLGQGPEFLTYFQNEAQLEKSRLLSDRFSAERPKGSFSTLEIQRTEQGDSAMYLCASSSRGSLDTEAFFGQGTRLTVV.

This sequence joins TRBV7-2 and TRBJ1-6; 8 bases line up with TRBD1. V lost 2 bases to trimming and J lost 3 bases; unmatched junction nucleotides: 9. Germline V gene sequence: CDR1 SGHTA, CDR2 FQGNSA. This CDR3 comprises 18 residues. In DNA form, the CDR3 reads TGTGCCAGCAGCTTATCCGGACAGGGAGCTGACTATAATTCACCCCTCCACTTT. This translates into CASSLSGQGADYNSPLHF.

This chain connects TRBV5-1 to TRBJ2-7; 9 positions agree with TRBD2. The J segment lost 0 bases and the V segment lost 4 bases, leaving 5 bases of the junction unmatched. The CDR3 runs to 15 residues. From germline, CDR1 is SGHRS and CDR2 YFSETQ. This CDR3 is CASSDVAGDSYEQYF. CDR3 nucleotide sequence: TGCGCCAGCAGCGACGTAGCGGGGGACTCCTACGAGCAGTACTTC. Full variable domain (outside the CDR3, taken from reference TRBV5-1 and TRBJ2-7): KAGVTQTPRYLIKTRGQQVTLSCSPISGHRSVSWYQQTPGQGLQFLFEYFSETQRNKGNFPGRFSGRQFSNSRSEMNVSTLELGDSALYLCASSDVAGDSYEQYFGPGTRLTVT.

The chain couples TRBV7-2 to TRBJ2-3; the match to TRBD2 covers 8 bases. The CDR3 has 14 amino acids. Germline-derived CDR1 and CDR2 are SGHTA and FQGNSA. The junction had 6 bases not matched to a gene; V was cut back by 5 bases and J by 5 bases. The CDR3 sequence: CASSPGGGGDTQYF. CDR3 nucleotide sequence: TGTGCCAGCAGCCCCGGGGGGGGAGGAGATACGCAGTATTTT.

This sequence joins TRBV2 and TRBJ1-6; 8 nucleotides align to TRBD1. Germline trimming cut 7 bases from V and 9 bases from J; bases unmatched to any gene: 5. Per germline, CDR1 SNHLY and CDR2 FYNNEI. The CDR3 is made up of 13 amino acids. This chain's CDR3 is CASKTGVGSPLHF. DNA of the CDR3: TGTGCCAGCAAGACAGGGGTAGGTTCACCCCTCCACTTT.

This clone was counted a single time. This chain joins TRBV11-2 and TRBJ2-7; either TRBD1 or TRBD2 may fit D (5 bases each). CDR3 length: 13 amino acids. Trimming removed 5 bases at V and 3 bases at J, with 11 bases between. Germline CDR1 is SGHAT and CDR2 is FQNNGV. CDR3 sequence (DNA): TGTGCCAGCAGCAGGGACCTATTCTACGAGCAGTACTTC. Its protein product is CASSRDLFYEQYF.

This chain links TRBV5-1 with TRBJ2-7; 12 positions agree with TRBD1. V gave up 4 bases and J gave up 3 bases; unmatched junction bases: 5. The length of the CDR3 is 15 residues. Looked up from germline, CDR1 is SGHRS and CDR2 is YFSETQ. As DNA, the CDR3 is TGCGCCAGCAGCCCTGGGACAGGGGGCGGCTACGAGCAGTACTTC. It translates to CASSPGTGGGYEQYF.

In its sample, this clone was seen once. The rearrangement joins TRBV7-2 to TRBJ2-2; 8 nucleotides align to TRBD1. Germline loops: CDR1 SGHTA, CDR2 FQGNSA. V shed 8 bases, J shed 2 bases, and the junction held 10 bases outside the gene matches. The CDR3 covers 16 residues. The CDR3 nucleotides read TGTGCCAGCCACAAGGGGGCAGGGGGCAACACCGGGGAGCTGTTTTTT. Translation: CASHKGAGGNTGELFF.

The chain carries TRBV7-9 and TRBJ1-1; D gene uncertain. CDR3 size: 10 residues. V was pared by 7 bases and J by 7 bases, with 7 bases between. CDR1 and CDR2 from the germline V gene are SEHNR and FQNEAQ (reference sequence). Here the CDR3 reads CASTENEAFF. The CDR3 bases are TGTGCCAGCACGGAGAATGAAGCTTTCTTT.

The rearrangement joins TRBV30 to TRBJ1-5; D not resolved. V was clipped by 1 base and J by 3 bases, with 7 bases between them. The CDR3 is 13 amino acids. Germline CDR1 and CDR2: GTSNPN and SVGIG (reference sequence). CDR3 region: CAWSDGFNQPQHF. The CDR3, as DNA: TGTGCCTGGAGTGACGGCTTCAATCAGCCCCAGCATTTT.

This chain joins TRBV7-9 and TRBJ1-2, with D maybe TRBD1 (6 bases). Per the germline V gene, CDR1 is SEHNR and CDR2 is FQNEAQ (reference sequence). This CDR3 has 12 residues. Trimming cost V 3 bases and J 7 bases, with 9 bases left between them. The CDR3 nucleotides are TGTGCCAGCAGCTTTGGCAGGGGTGGCTACACCTTC. Its translation is CASSFGRGGYTF. Variable domain in full (rest from reference TRBV7-9 and TRBJ1-2): DTGVSQNPRHKITKRGQNVTFRCDPISEHNRLYWYRQTLGQGPEFLTYFQNEAQLEKSRLLSDRFSAERPKGSFSTLEIQRTEQGDSAMYLCASSFGRGGYTFGSGTRLTVV.

This chain links TRBV5-1 with TRBJ2-5; TRBD2 matches at 8 bases. Per the germline V gene, CDR1 is SGHRS and CDR2 is YFSETQ. Losses at the gene ends were 0 bases for V and 4 bases for J; bases not matched to a gene: 8. CDR3 length equals 16 residues. Here the CDR3 DNA reads TGCGCCAGCAGCTTGGGTGTGTTAGCGGGGTTAGAGACCCAGTACTTC. It is translated as CASSLGVLAGLETQYF.

The J gene is TRBJ2-2, the V gene TRBV2, with 9 bases aligning to TRBD2. CDR1 SNHLY and CDR2 FYNNEI come from the germline V gene. V lost 3 bases and J lost 4; bases outside the gene matches: 3. The CDR3 covers 15 residues. The chain's CDR3 is CASSEGAGGTGELFF. In DNA form, the CDR3 reads TGTGCCAGCAGTGAGGGAGCGGGAGGCACCGGGGAGCTGTTTTTT.

This chain joins TRBV6-2 or TRBV6-3 and TRBJ2-3, with D uncertain. V lost 0 bases and J 2 bases, leaving 9 bases between the germline ends. CDR1 is MNHEY, CDR2 SVGEGT, per germline. The CDR3 spans 15 residues. CDR3 sequence (DNA): TGTGCCAGCAGTTACTCAAGCCAAGACACAGATACGCAGTATTTT. Translating it yields CASSYSSQDTDTQYF.

V gene TRBV10-2 combines with J gene TRBJ1-4, with 8 bases matching TRBD1. V lost 4 bases and J lost 3; bases outside the gene matches: 10. From germline, CDR1 is WSHSY and CDR2 SAAADI. The CDR3 spans 17 residues. The DNA of the CDR3 is TGCGCCAGCAGTGGAACTACCAGGGGGCGGTCTAATGAAAAACTGTTTTTT. Its translation is CASSGTTRGRSNEKLFF.

V usage is TRBV12-3 or TRBV12-4 and J usage is TRBJ2-7; D is unclear. With 2 bases removed from V and 3 bases from J, the gap between germline ends came to 8 bases. The CDR3 extends over 13 amino acids. In DNA form, the CDR3 reads TGTGCCAGCAGTTTAACTCGCTACTACGAGCAGTACTTC. Protein: CASSLTRYYEQYF.

The chain uses TRBV11-1 and TRBJ1-1; perhaps TRBD1 as D (6 bases). Germline assignment: CDR1 SGHAT and CDR2 FQDESV (reference sequence). V lost 4 bases to trimming and J lost 4 bases, with 10 bases between them. The CDR3 length is 13 residues. CDR3 residues: CASSYRAATEAFF. CDR3 coding DNA: TGTGCCAGCAGCTACAGGGCAGCCACTGAAGCTTTCTTT.